Below, one T cell receptor (beta chain) is given with its context. Its antigen is unknown. The sample comes from a study of OX40 agonist ivuxolimab in advanced cancers. About the study: Those treated in dose escalation had hepatocellular carcinoma, melanoma, renal cell cancer or head and neck cancer. The study, taken as a whole, reports: Some nonresponders also had low normalized T-cell clonal expansion.

Assay used: immunoSEQ multiplex PCR; TCRdb lists only in-frame clones, some missing. The sample records 65,000 to 80,000 clones, approximately 90% being singletons. The V end was cut by 5 bases, the J end by 4 bases, with 20 bases between. This CDR3 has 16 amino acids. Germline loops: CDR1 SGHVT, CDR2 SQSDAQ. Any history of autoimmune disease or systemic immunosuppression disqualified patients. The V and J genes are TRBV7-4 and TRBJ1-2; D is undetermined. This receptor was taken from an adult with an advanced solid tumor such as melanoma, head and neck, liver or kidney cancer. Here the sequenced sample was CD4+ or CD8+ T cells sorted from blood, taken in a trial of the OX40 agonist ivuxolimab. CDR3 region: CASSPGAARKTYGYTF. Here the CDR3 DNA reads TGTGCCAGCAGCCCTGGAGCAGCTCGAAAGACCTATGGCTACACCTTC.